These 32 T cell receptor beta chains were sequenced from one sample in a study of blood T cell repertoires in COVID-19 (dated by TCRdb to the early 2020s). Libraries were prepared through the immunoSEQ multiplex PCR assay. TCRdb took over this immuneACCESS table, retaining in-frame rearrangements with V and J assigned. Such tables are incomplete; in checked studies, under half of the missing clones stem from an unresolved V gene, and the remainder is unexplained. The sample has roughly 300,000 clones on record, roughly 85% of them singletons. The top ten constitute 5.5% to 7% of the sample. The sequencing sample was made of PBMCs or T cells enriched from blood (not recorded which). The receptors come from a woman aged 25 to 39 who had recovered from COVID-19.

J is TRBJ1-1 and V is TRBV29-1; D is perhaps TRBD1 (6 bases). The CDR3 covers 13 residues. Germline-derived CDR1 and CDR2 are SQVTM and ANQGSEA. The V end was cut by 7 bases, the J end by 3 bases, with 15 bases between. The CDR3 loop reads CSGQQGGDTEAFF. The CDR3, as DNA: TGCAGCGGCCAACAGGGAGGGGACACTGAAGCTTTCTTT.

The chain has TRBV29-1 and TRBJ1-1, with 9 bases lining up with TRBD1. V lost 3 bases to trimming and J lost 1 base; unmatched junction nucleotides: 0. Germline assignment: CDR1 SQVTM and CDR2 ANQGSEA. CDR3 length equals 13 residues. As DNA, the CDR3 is TGCAGCGTTGAGGACAGGGGGAACACTGAAGCTTTCTTT. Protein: CSVEDRGNTEAFF.

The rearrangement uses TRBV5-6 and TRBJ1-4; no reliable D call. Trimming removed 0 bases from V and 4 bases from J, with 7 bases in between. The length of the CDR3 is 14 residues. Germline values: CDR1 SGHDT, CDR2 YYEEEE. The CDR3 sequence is CASSLAGNNEKLFF. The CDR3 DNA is TGTGCCAGCAGCTTGGCCGGGAATAATGAAAAACTGTTTTTT. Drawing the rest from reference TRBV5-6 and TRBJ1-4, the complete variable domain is DAGVTQSPTHLIKTRGQQVTLRCSPKSGHDTVSWYQQALGQGPQFIFQYYEEEERQRGNFPDRFSGHQFPNYSSELNVNALLLGDSALYLCASSLAGNNEKLFFGSGTQLSVL.

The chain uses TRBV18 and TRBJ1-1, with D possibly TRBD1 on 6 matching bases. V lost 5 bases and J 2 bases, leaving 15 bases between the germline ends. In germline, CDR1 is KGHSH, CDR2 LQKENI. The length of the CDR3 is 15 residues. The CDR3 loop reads CASSDITGPNTEAFF. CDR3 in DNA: TGTGCCAGCTCAGACATCACAGGGCCCAACACTGAAGCTTTCTTT.

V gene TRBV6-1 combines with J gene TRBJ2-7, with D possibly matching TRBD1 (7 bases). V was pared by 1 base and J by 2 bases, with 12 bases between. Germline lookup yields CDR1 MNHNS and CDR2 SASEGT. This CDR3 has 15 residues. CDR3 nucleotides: TGTGCCAGCAGTGAAGTTGGAGGGGGCCCCTACGAGCAGTACTTC. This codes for CASSEVGGGPYEQYF.

CDR3 coding DNA: TGTGCCAGTAGTATGAGGCGGGGCGTTTTTAGCACAGATACGCAGTATTTT. This sequence encodes CASSMRRGVFSTDTQYF. The chain recombines TRBV19 with TRBJ2-3; weak D call: TRBD2 (6 bases). Trimming took 3 bases from V and 0 from J, leaving 16 bases between them. Germline CDR1 reads LNHDA; CDR2 reads SQIVND (reference sequence). This CDR3 is built from 17 residues.

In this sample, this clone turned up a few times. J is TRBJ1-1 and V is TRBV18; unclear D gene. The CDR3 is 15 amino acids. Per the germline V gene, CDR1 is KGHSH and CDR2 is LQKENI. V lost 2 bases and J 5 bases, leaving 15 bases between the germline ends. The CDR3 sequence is CASSPNGESGTEAFF. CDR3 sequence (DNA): TGTGCCAGCTCACCAAACGGGGAGTCGGGGACTGAAGCTTTCTTT.

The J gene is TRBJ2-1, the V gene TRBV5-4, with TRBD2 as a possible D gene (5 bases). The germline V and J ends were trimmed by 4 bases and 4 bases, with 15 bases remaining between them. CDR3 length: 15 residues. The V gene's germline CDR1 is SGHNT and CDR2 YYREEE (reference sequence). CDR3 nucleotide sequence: TGTGCCAGCAGCACATCCCCCCCGGGGTACAATGAGCAGTTCTTC. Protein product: CASSTSPPGYNEQFF. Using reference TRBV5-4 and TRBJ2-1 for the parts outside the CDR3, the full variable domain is ETGVTQSPTHLIKTRGQQVTLRCSSQSGHNTVSWYQQALGQGPQFIFQYYREEENGRGNFPPRFSGLQFPNYSSELNVNALELDDSALYLCASSTSPPGYNEQFFGPGTRLTVL.

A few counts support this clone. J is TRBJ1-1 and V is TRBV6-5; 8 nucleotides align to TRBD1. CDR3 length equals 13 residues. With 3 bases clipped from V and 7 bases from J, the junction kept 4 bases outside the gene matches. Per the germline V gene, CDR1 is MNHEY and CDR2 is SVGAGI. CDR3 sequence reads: CASSYQGAGEAFF. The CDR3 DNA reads TGTGCCAGCAGTTATCAGGGGGCGGGTGAAGCTTTCTTT.

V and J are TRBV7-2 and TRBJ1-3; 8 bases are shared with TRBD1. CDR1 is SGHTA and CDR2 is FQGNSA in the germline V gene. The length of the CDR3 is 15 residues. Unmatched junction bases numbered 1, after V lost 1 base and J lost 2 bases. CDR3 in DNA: TGTGCCAGCAGCTTAGGGACAGGGACTGGAAACACCATATATTTT. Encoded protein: CASSLGTGTGNTIYF.

The CDR3 DNA reads TGTGCCAGCTCATCCCAGGGACTAGCGGGAACCACAGATACGCAGTATTTT. It is translated as CASSSQGLAGTTDTQYF. The chain carries TRBV18 and TRBJ2-3, with TRBD2 matching 13 bases. The CDR3 consists of 17 residues. The germline CDR1 and CDR2 sequences are KGHSH and LQKENI. The V gene end was trimmed by 5 bases and the J gene end by 2 bases; junction bases not matched to a gene: 7.

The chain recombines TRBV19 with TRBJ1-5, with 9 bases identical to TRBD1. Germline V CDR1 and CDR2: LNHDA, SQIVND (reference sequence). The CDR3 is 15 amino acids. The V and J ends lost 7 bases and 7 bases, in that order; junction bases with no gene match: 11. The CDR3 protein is CASNKQGARGQPQHF. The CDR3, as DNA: TGTGCCAGTAATAAACAGGGGGCGCGGGGGCAGCCCCAGCATTTT.

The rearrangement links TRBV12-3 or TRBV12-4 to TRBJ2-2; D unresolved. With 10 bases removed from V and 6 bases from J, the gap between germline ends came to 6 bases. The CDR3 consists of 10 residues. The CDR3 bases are TGTGCCACCCCAGCCGGGGAGCTGTTTTTT. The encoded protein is CATPAGELFF.

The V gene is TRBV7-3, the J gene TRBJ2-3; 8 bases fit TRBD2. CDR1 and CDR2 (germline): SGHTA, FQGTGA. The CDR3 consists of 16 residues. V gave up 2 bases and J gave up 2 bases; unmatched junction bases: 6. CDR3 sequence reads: CASSLGGGTYTDTQYF. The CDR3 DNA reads TGTGCCAGCAGCTTAGGCGGGGGGACTTACACAGATACGCAGTATTTT.

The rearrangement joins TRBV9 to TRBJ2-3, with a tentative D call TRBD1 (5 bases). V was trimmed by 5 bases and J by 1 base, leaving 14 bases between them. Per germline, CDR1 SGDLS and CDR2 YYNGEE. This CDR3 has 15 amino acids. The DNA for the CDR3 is TGTGCCAGCAGGGAAGGGGTTGTGGGCACAGATACGCAGTATTTT. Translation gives CASREGVVGTDTQYF.

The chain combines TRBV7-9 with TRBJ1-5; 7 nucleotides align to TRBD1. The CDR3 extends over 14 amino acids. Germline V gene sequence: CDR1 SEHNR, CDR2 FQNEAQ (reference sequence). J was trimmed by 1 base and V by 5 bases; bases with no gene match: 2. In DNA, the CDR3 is TGTGCCAGCAGCGGCAGGGGGAGCAATCAGCCCCAGCATTTT. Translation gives CASSGRGSNQPQHF.

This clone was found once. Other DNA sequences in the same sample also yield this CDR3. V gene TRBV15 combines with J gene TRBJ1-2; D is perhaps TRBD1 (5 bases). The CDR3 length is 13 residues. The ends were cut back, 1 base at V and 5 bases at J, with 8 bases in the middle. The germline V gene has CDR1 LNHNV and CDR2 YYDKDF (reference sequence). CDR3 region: CATSRGGGYGYTF. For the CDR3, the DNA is TGTGCCACCAGCAGAGGGGGGGGTTATGGCTACACCTTC.

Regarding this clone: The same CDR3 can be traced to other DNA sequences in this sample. The CDR3 DNA reads as TGCGCCAGCAGCTCCCAGGGAAACTATGGCTACACCTTC. Amino acids: CASSSQGNYGYTF. The V and J genes are TRBV5-1 and TRBJ1-2, with TRBD1 as a possible D gene (5 bases). The CDR3 has 13 amino acids. The germline gives CDR1 SGHRS, CDR2 YFSETQ. The V gene lost 3 bases and the J gene lost 2 bases, with 8 bases spanning the gap.

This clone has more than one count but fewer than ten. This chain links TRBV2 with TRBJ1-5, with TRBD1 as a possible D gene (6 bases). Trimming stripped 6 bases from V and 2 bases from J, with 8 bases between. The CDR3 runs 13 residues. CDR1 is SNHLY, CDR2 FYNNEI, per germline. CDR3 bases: TGTGCCAGCAGCAGGGGAGGCAATCAGCCCCAGCATTTT. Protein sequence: CASSRGGNQPQHF.

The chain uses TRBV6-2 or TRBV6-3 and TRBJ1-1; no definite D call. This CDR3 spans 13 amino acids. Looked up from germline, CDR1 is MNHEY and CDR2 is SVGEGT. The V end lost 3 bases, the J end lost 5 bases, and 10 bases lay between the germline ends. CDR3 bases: TGTGCCAGCAGTTATGCCCTGAGGACTGAAGCTTTCTTT. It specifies CASSYALRTEAFF.

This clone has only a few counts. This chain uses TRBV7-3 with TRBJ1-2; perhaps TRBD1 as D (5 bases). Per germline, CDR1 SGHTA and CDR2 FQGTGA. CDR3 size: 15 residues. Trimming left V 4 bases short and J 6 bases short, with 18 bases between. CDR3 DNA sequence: TGTGCCAGCAGCTCTGGGGACTTTCCTCCGGATGGCTACACCTTC. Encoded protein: CASSSGDFPPDGYTF. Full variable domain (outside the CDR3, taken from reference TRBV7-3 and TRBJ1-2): GAGVSQTPSNKVTEKGKYVELRCDPISGHTALYWYRQSLGQGPEFLIYFQGTGAADDSGLPNDRFFAVRPEGSVSTLKIQRTERGDSAVYLCASSSGDFPPDGYTFGSGTRLTVV.

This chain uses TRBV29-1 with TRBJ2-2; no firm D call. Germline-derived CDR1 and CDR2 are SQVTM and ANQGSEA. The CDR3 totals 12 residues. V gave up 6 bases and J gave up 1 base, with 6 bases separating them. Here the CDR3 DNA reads TGCAGCGTAAACAGGAACACCGGGGAGCTGTTTTTT. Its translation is CSVNRNTGELFF.

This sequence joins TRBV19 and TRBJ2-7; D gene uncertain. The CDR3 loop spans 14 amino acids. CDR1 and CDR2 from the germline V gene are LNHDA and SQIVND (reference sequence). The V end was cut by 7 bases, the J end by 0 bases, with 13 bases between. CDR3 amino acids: CASTPSAASYEQYF. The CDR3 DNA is TGTGCCAGTACCCCTAGTGCGGCCTCCTACGAGCAGTACTTC. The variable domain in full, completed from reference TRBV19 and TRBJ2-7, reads DGGITQSPKYLFRKEGQNVTLSCEQNLNHDAMYWYRQDPGQGLRLIYYSQIVNDFQKGDIAEGYSVSREKKESFPLTVTSAQKNPTAFYLCASTPSAASYEQYFGPGTRLTVT.

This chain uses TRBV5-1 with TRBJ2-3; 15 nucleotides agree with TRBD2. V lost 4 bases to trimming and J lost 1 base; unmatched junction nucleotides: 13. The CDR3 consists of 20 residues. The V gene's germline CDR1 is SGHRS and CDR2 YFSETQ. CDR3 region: CASSQVPGTSGGKGTDTQYF. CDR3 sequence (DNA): TGCGCCAGCAGCCAAGTACCGGGGACTAGCGGGGGGAAGGGCACAGATACGCAGTATTTT.

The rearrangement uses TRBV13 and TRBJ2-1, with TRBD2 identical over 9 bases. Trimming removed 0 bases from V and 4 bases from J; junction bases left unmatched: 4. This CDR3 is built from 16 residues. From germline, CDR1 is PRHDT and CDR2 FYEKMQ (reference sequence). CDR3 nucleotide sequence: TGTGCCAGCAGCTTAGGCCCTAGCGGGACTTACAATGAGCAGTTCTTC. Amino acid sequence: CASSLGPSGTYNEQFF.

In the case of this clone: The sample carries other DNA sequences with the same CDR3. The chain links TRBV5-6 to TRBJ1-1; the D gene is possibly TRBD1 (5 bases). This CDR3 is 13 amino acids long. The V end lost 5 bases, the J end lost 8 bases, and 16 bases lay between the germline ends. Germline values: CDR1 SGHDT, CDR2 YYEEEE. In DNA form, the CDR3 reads TGTGCCAGCAGTCTCCGGGGGGGAACAGAAGCTTTCTTT. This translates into CASSLRGGTEAFF.

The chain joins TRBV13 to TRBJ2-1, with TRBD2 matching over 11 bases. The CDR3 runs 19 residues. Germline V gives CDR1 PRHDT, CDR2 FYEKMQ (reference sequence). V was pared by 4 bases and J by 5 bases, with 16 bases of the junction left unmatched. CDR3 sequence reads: CASSSPGGIPGLADNEQFF. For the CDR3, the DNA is TGTGCCAGCAGCTCCCCCGGGGGGATCCCGGGACTAGCGGACAATGAGCAGTTCTTC.

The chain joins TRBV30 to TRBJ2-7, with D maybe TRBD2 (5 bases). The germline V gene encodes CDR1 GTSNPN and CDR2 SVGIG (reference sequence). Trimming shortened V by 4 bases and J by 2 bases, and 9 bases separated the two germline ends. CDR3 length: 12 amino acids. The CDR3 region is CAWTGGTYEQYF. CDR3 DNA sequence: TGTGCCTGGACCGGAGGAACCTACGAGCAGTACTTC.

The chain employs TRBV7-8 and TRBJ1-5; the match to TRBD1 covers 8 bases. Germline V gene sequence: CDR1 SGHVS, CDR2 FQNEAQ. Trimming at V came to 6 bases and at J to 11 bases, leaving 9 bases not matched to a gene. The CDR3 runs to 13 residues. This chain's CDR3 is CASSGQGFRTQHF. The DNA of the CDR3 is TGTGCCAGCAGTGGACAGGGCTTTAGGACCCAGCATTTT.

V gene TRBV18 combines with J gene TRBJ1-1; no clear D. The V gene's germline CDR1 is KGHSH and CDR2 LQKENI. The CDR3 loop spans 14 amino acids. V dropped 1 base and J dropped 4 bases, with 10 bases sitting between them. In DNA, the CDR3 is TGTGCCAGCTCACCACTCGGGGTGGGCACTGAAGCTTTCTTT. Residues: CASSPLGVGTEAFF.

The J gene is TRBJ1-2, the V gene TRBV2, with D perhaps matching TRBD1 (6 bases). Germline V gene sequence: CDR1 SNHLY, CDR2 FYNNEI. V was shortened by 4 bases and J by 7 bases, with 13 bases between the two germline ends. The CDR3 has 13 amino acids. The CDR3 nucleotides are TGTGCCAGCAGTGGCGGGGGGCGGTTTGGCTACACCTTC. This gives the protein CASSGGGRFGYTF. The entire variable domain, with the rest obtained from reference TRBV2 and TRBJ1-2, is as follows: EPEVTQTPSHQVTQMGQEVILRCVPISNHLYFYWYRQILGQKVEFLVSFYNNEISEKSEIFDDQFSVERPDGSNFTLKIRSTKLEDSAMYFCASSGGGRFGYTFGSGTRLTVV.

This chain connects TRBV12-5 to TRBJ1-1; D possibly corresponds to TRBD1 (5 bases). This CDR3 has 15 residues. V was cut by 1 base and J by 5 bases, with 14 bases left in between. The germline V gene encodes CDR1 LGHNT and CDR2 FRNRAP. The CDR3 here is CASGLGVRVGTEAFF. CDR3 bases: TGTGCTAGTGGTTTGGGGGTCAGGGTCGGAACTGAAGCTTTCTTT.